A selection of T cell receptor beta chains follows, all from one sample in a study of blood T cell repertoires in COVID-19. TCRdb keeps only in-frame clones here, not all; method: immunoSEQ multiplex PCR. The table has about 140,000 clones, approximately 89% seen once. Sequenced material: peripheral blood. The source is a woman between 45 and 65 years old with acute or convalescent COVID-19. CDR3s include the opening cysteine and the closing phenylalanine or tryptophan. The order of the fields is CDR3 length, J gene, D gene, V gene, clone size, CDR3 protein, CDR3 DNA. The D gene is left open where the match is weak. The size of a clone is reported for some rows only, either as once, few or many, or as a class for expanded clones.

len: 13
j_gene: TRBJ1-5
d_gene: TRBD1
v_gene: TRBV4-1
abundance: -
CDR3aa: CASSQQGDQPQHF
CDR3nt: TGCGCCAGCAGCCAACAGGGGGATCAGCCCCAGCATTTT

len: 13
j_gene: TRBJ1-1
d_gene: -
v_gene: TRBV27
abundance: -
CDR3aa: CASSLQGNTEAFF
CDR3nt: TGTGCCAGCAGTTTACAGGGGAACACTGAAGCTTTCTTT

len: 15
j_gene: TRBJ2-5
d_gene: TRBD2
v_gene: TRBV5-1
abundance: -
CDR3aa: CASSYSGGAEETQYF
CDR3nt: TGCGCCAGCAGCTATAGCGGGGGGGCCGAAGAGACCCAGTACTTC

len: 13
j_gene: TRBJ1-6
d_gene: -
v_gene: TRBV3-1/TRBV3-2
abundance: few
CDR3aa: CASSQSRESPLHF
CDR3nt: TGTGCCAGCAGCCAATCCAGGGAATCACCCCTCCACTTT

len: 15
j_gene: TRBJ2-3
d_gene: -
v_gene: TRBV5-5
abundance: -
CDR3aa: CASSLGASTTDTQYF
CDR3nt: TGTGCCAGCAGCTTGGGGGCGAGTACAACAGATACGCAGTATTTT

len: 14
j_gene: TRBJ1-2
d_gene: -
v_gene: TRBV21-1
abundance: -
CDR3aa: CASSKDRANYGYTF
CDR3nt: TGTGCCAGCAGCAAAGACAGGGCTAACTATGGCTACACCTTC

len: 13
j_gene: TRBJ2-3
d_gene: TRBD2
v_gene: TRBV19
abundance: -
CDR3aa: CASRTSGSDTQYF
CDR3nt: TGTGCCAGTAGAACTAGCGGGTCAGATACGCAGTATTTT

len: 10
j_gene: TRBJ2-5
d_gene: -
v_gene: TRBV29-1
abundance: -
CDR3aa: CSVHQETQYF
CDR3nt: TGCAGCGTTCATCAAGAGACCCAGTACTTC

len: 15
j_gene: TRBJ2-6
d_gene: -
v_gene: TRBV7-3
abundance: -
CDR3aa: CASSLDSSGANVLTF
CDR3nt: TGTGCCAGCAGCTTGGACAGCTCTGGGGCCAACGTCCTGACTTTC

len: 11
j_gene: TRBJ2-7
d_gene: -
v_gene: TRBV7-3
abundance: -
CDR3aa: CASSRTYEQYF
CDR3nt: TGTGCCAGCAGCCGCACATACGAGCAGTACTTC

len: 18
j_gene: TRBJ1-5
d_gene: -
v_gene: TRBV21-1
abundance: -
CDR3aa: CASRKRREGAVSNQPQHF
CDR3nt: TGTGCCAGCAGAAAAAGACGAGAGGGGGCGGTGAGCAATCAGCCCCAGCATTTT

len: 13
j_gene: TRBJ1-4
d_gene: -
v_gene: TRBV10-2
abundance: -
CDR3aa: CASSEAPREKLFF
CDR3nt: TGCGCCAGCAGTGAGGCCCCACGGGAAAAACTGTTTTTT

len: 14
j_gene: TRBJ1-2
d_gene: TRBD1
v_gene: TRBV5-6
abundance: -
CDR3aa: CASSSHRGNYGYTF
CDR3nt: TGTGCCAGCAGCAGTCACAGGGGTAACTATGGCTACACCTTC

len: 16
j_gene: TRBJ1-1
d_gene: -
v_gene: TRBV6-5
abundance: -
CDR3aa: CASSYSRGTVNTEAFF
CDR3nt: TGTGCCAGCAGTTACTCTCGGGGTACAGTGAACACTGAAGCTTTCTTT

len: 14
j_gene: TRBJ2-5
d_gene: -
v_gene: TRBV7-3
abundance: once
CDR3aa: CASSLTVSEETQYF
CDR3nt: TGTGCCAGCAGCTTAACGGTTTCGGAAGAGACCCAGTACTTC

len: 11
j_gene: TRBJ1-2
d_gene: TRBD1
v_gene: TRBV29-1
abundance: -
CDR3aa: CSVGQVHGYTF
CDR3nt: TGCAGCGTCGGACAGGTGCATGGCTACACCTTC

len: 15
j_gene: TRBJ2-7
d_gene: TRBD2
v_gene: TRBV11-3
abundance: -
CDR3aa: CASSLAASGAYEQYF
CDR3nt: TGTGCCAGCAGCTTAGCGGCTAGCGGTGCCTACGAGCAGTACTTC

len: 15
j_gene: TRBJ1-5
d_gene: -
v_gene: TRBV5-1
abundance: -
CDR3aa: CASSLGPESNQPQHF
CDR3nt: TGCGCCAGCAGCTTGGGTCCAGAATCCAATCAGCCCCAGCATTTT

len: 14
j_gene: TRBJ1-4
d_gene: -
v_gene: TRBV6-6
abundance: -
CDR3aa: CAASRRQNNEKLFF
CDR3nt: TGTGCCGCCAGTAGGAGGCAGAATAATGAAAAACTGTTTTTT

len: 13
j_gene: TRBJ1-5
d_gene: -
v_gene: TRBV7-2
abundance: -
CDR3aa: CASRPASGQPQHF
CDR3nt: TGTGCCAGCAGGCCGGCTTCAGGGCAGCCCCAGCATTTT

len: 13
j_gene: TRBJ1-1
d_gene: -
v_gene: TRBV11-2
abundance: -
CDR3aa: CASSLAGRTEAFF
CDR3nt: TGTGCCAGCAGCTTAGCAGGGCGCACTGAAGCTTTCTTT

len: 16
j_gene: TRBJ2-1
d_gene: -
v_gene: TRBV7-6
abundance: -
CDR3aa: CASSLALSFGYNEQFF
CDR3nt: TGTGCCAGCAGCTTAGCGCTAAGCTTCGGGTACAATGAGCAGTTCTTC

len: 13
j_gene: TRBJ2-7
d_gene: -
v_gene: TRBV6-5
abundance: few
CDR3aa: CASMLRSDYEQYF
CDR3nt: TGTGCCAGCATGCTACGCTCTGACTACGAGCAGTACTTC

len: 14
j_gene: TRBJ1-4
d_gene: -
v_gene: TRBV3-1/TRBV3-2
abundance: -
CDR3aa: CASRSGGSNEKLFF
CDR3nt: TGTGCCAGCAGGTCTGGAGGGTCTAATGAAAAACTGTTTTTT

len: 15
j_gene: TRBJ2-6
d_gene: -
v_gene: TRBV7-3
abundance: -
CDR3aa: CASSSSGVGANVLTF
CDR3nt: TGTGCCAGCAGCTCGTCAGGGGTTGGGGCCAACGTCCTGACTTTC

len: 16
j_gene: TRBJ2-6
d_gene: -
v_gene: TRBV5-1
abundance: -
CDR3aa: CASSKTADSGANVLTF
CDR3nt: TGCGCCAGCAGTAAGACAGCTGACTCTGGGGCCAACGTCCTGACTTTC

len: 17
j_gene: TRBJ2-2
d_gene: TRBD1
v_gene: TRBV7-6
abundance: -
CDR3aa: CAGRGQANHPNTGELFF
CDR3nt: TGCGCGGGCCGGGGACAGGCAAACCACCCAAACACCGGGGAGCTGTTTTTT

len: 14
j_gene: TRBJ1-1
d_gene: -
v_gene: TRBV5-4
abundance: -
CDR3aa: CASSPGGFDTEAFF
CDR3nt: TGTGCCAGCAGCCCTGGAGGTTTCGACACTGAAGCTTTCTTT

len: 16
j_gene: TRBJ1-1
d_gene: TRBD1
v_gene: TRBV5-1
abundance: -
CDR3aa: CASSSLWTGEGTEAFF
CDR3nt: TGCGCCAGCAGCTCATTATGGACAGGGGAAGGAACTGAAGCTTTCTTT

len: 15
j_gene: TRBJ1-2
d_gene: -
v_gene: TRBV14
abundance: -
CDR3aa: CASSPTGGANYGYTF
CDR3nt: TGTGCCAGCAGCCCAACAGGAGGGGCTAACTATGGCTACACCTTC

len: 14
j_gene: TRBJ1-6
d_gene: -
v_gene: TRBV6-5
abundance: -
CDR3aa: CASSSRQSNSPLHF
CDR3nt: TGTGCCAGCAGTTCCCGACAGTCAAATTCACCCCTCCACTTT

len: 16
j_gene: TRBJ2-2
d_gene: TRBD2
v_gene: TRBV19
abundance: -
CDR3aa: CASSPLIAGGTGELFF
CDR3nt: TGTGCCAGTAGTCCTCTCATTGCGGGAGGCACCGGGGAGCTGTTTTTT

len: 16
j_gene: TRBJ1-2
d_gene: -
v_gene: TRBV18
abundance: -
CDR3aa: CASSPRSDRLIYGYTF
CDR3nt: TGTGCCAGCTCACCACGTTCCGACAGGTTGATTTATGGCTACACCTTC

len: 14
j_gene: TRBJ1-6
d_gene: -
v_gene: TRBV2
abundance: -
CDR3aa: CASSDSGTYSPLHF
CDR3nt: TGTGCCAGCAGTGATTCCGGGACATATTCACCCCTCCACTTT

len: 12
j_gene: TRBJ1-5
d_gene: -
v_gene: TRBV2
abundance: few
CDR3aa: CASSTTGQPQHF
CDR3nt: TGTGCCAGCAGTACCACCGGTCAGCCCCAGCATTTT

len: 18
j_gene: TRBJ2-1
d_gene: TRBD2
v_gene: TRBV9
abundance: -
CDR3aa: CASSVSGTSGHPGNEQFF
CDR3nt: TGTGCCAGCAGCGTTTCCGGGACTAGCGGACACCCTGGGAATGAGCAGTTCTTC

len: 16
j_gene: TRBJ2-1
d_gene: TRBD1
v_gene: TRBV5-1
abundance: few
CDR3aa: CASSLVGQVGDNEQFF
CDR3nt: TGCGCCAGCAGCTTGGTCGGACAGGTTGGGGACAATGAGCAGTTCTTC

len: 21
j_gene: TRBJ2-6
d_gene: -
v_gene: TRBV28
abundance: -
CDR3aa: CASSPPYGNSGTLSGANVLTF
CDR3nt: TGTGCCAGCAGTCCTCCCTATGGTAATTCCGGGACACTCTCTGGGGCCAACGTCCTGACTTTC

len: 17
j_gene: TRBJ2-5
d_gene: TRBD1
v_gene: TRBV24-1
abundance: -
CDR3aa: CATSDFATGVDFETQYF
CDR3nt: TGTGCCACCAGTGATTTTGCGACAGGGGTTGATTTTGAGACCCAGTACTTC

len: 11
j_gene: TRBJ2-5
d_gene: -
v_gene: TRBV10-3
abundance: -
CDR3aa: CAISDLETQYF
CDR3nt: TGTGCCATCAGTGACTTAGAGACCCAGTACTTC

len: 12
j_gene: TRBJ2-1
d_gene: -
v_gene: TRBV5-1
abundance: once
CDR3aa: CASSSSSNEQFF
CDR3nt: TGCGCCAGCAGCTCTAGCAGCAATGAGCAGTTCTTC

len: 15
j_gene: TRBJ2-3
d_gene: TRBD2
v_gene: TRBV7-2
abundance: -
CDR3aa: CASSLVAGEQNTQYF
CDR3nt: TGTGCCAGCAGCTTAGTAGCGGGGGAACAGAATACGCAGTATTTT

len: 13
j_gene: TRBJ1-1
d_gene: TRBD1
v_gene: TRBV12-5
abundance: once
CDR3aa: CASGPTGRTEAFF
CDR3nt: TGTGCTAGTGGCCCGACAGGGAGAACTGAAGCTTTCTTT

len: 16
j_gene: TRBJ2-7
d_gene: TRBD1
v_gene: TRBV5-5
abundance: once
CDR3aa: CASSLPGDRGNYEQYF
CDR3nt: TGTGCCAGCAGCCTGCCGGGGGACAGGGGTAACTACGAGCAGTACTTC

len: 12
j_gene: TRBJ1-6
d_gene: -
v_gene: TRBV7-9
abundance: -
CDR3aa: CASSLYGAPLHF
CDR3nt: TGTGCCAGCAGCTTATATGGAGCACCCCTCCACTTT

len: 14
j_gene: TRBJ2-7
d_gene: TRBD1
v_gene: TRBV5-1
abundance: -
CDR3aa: CASSAGTGVYEQYF
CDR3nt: TGCGCCAGCAGCGCCGGGACAGGGGTCTACGAGCAGTACTTC

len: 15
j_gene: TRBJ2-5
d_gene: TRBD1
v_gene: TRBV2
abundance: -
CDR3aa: CASSSRDSFRETQYF
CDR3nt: TGTGCCAGCAGTTCCCGGGACAGTTTCAGAGAGACCCAGTACTTC

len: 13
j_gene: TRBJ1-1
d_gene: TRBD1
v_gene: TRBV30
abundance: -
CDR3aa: CAWSVGTGTEAFF
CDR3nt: TGTGCCTGGAGTGTAGGGACAGGGACTGAAGCTTTCTTT

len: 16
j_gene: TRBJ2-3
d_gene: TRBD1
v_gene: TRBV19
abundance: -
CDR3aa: CASSIGKGALGDTQYF
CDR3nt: TGTGCCAGTAGTATTGGGAAGGGGGCGTTGGGAGATACGCAGTATTTT

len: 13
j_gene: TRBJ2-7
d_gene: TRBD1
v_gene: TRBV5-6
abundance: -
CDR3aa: CASSLGTGDEQYF
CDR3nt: TGTGCCAGCAGCTTGGGGACAGGGGACGAGCAGTACTTC

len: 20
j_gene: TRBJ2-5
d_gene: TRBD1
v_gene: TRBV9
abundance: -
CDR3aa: CASSEESGTGGHPGQETQYF
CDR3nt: TGTGCCAGCAGCGAAGAGTCCGGGACAGGGGGCCACCCGGGACAAGAGACCCAGTACTTC

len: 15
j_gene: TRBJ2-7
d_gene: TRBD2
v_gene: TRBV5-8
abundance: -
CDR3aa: CASSRTSGRAYEQYF
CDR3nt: TGTGCCAGCAGTCGGACTAGCGGGAGGGCATACGAGCAGTACTTC

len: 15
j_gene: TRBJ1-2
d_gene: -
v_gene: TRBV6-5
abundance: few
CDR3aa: CASSAQGGSGYGYTF
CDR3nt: TGTGCCAGCAGCGCACAGGGTGGGAGCGGCTATGGCTACACCTTC

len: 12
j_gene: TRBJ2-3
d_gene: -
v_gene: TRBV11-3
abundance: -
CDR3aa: CASSPGGDTQYF
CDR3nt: TGTGCCAGCAGCCCCGGCGGGGATACGCAGTATTTT

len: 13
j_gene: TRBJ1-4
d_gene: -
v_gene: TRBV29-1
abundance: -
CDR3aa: CSVEAAAGEKLFF
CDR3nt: TGCAGCGTTGAGGCGGCGGCGGGTGAAAAACTGTTTTTT

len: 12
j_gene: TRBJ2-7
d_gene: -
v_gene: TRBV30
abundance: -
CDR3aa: CAWSLVSYEQYF
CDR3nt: TGTGCCTGGAGTCTTGTCTCCTACGAGCAGTACTTC

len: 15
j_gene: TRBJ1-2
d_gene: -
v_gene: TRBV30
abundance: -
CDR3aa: CAWSAPPTASYGYTF
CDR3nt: TGTGCCTGGAGTGCCCCCCCGACAGCGTCCTATGGCTACACCTTC

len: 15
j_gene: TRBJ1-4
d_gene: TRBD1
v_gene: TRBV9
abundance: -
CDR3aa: CASSVMGTGDEKLFF
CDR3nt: TGTGCCAGCAGCGTAATGGGGACAGGGGATGAAAAACTGTTTTTT

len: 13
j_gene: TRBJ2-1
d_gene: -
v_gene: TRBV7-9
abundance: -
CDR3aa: CASRAGEPSEQFF
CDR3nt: TGTGCCAGCAGGGCAGGGGAGCCCAGTGAGCAGTTCTTC

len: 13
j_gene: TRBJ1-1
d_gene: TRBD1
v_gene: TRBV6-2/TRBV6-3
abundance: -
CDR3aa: CASSRQGNTEAFF
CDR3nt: TGTGCCAGCAGCCGACAGGGGAACACTGAAGCTTTCTTT